Listed below are T cell receptor beta chains from one sample, sequenced in a study of cytomegalovirus exposure and HLA in healthy donors. Profiling relied on immunoSEQ multiplex PCR, and the TCRdb table lists in-frame clones only, not all of them. The sample yields some 130,000 clones, over 70% seen once. Input material: PBMCs. The receptors were sampled from a man aged 25-40 years in good health and CMV-seronegative. The CDR3 runs from the conserved cysteine through the conserved F or W. D genes are given only for firm matches. Part of the rows lack a size; the others show once, few, many or a class for expanded clones.

TRBD2,-,TRBV28,TRBJ2-7,CASSPLGTSGATYEQYF,TGTGCCAGCAGTCCACTTGGGACTAGCGGCGCCACCTACGAGCAGTACTTC
-,-,TRBV6-6,TRBJ1-5,CAGGSPLNQPQHF,TGTGCCGGAGGCAGCCCGTTAAATCAGCCCCAGCATTTT
TRBD1,-,TRBV7-9,TRBJ2-3,CASRGTGVTDTQYF,TGTGCCAGCAGGGGGACAGGAGTCACAGATACGCAGTATTTT
-,-,TRBV10-1,TRBJ1-1,CASSGPGATEAFF,TGCGCCAGCAGTGGGCCAGGGGCCACTGAAGCTTTCTTT
-,-,TRBV15,TRBJ1-1,CATSREEAEAFF,TGTGCCACCAGCAGGGAGGAGGCTGAAGCTTTCTTT
-,-,TRBV14,TRBJ2-1,CASSRIKKRGKGNVQFF,TGTGCCAGCAGCCGGATAAAGAAGAGGGGGAAGGGGAATGTGCAGTTCTTC
-,-,TRBV18,TRBJ1-3,CASSSTGPHSGNTIYF,TGTGCCAGCTCATCGACAGGACCCCACTCTGGAAACACCATATATTTT
TRBD2,-,TRBV4-2,TRBJ2-7,CASSQDGLAGGSISYEQYF,TGTGCCAGCAGCCAAGATGGCCTAGCGGGGGGTTCCATCTCCTACGAGCAGTACTTC
-,-,TRBV28,TRBJ1-5,CASSLEGGERPQHF,TGTGCCAGCAGTTTAGAGGGAGGGGAACGGCCCCAGCATTTT
TRBD1,-,TRBV19,TRBJ2-3,CASSTGTGSGTDTQYF,TGTGCCAGTAGTACCGGGACAGGCTCAGGGACAGATACGCAGTATTTT
TRBD1,once,TRBV27,TRBJ1-1,CASSTDRGTEAFF,TGTGCCAGCAGTACAGACAGGGGCACTGAAGCTTTCTTT
-,-,TRBV6-6,TRBJ1-5,CASRGGDGQPQHF,TGTGCCAGCAGGGGGGGTGACGGTCAGCCCCAGCATTTT
TRBD1,-,TRBV5-1,TRBJ2-3,CASIDRASDTQYF,TGCGCCAGCATTGACAGGGCTTCAGATACGCAGTATTTT
-,-,TRBV30,TRBJ1-5,CAWSPGGNQPQHF,TGTGCCTGGAGTCCGGGTGGGAATCAGCCCCAGCATTTT
-,-,TRBV2,TRBJ1-5,CASSERTNNQPQHF,TGTGCCAGCAGTGAGAGGACAAACAATCAGCCCCAGCATTTT
TRBD1,-,TRBV29-1,TRBJ2-7,CSVEVGQGSGEQYF,TGCAGCGTTGAAGTGGGACAGGGAAGCGGGGAGCAGTACTTC
-,once,TRBV29-1,TRBJ2-2,CSVEQTVNTGELFF,TGCAGCGTAGAGCAGACAGTAAACACCGGGGAGCTGTTTTTT
TRBD1,-,TRBV6-5,TRBJ2-7,CASSYRIDRGLWLYF,TGTGCCAGCAGTTACCGAATCGACAGGGGATTGTGGTTGTACTTC
-,few,TRBV2,TRBJ1-2,CASSVLIFYGYTF,TGTGCCAGCAGTGTCTTAATCTTCTATGGCTACACCTTC